This T cell receptor (beta chain) was obtained from a study of pediatric ulcerative colitis. The CDR3 runs to 15 residues. Germline V lookup: CDR1 SEHNR, CDR2 FQNEAQ (reference sequence). Trimming took 5 bases from V and 3 from J, leaving 16 bases between them. One to two pinch biopsies were taken from the rectum during colonoscopy. General study results and limits: In rectum, acute severe colitis had expanded clones and less diversity.

In regard to this clone: Its antigen is undetermined.

Assay used: immunoSEQ multiplex PCR; TCRdb lists only in-frame clones, some missing. In the table there are tens of thousands of clones, 75% of which are singletons. The specimen was gut tissue. The sequence was obtained from a boy aged 5-17 years with severe ulcerative colitis. The chain recombines TRBV7-9 with TRBJ1-2; D is perhaps TRBD1 (5 bases). The CDR3 region is CASSPGGIWDYGYTF. The CDR3 DNA follows: TGTGCCAGCAGCCCTGGGGGTATTTGGGACTATGGCTACACCTTC.